The T cell receptor beta chain under discussion was sequenced for a study of OX40 agonist ivuxolimab in advanced cancers. Across the whole study: Of the patients, three showed partial responses, one with hepatocellular carcinoma and two with cutaneous melanoma.

Study-level points and caveats: Expansion of clones was among the lowest in partial responders at 0.1-3.0 mg/kg.

The V end lost 3 bases, the J end lost 8 bases, and 10 bases lay between the germline ends. CDR1 is SEHNR and CDR2 is FQNEAQ in the germline V gene (reference sequence). The CDR3 loop spans 12 amino acids. Remarks on this clone: Its antigen is unknown.

TCRdb keeps only in-frame clones here, not all; method: immunoSEQ multiplex PCR. Of fewer than 30,000 clones listed, under 85% are singletons. J is TRBJ1-2 and V is TRBV7-9, with D possibly matching TRBD1 (5 bases). The clonotype was recovered from an adult with an advanced solid tumor such as melanoma, head and neck, liver or kidney cancer. The input for sequencing was CD4+ or CD8+ T cells sorted from blood, taken in a trial of the OX40 agonist ivuxolimab. CDR3 sequence reads: CASSLGLIGYTF. CDR3 DNA: TGTGCCAGCAGCTTGGGACTTATCGGCTACACCTTC. Full variable domain (rest looked up from reference TRBV7-9 and TRBJ1-2): DTGVSQNPRHKITKRGQNVTFRCDPISEHNRLYWYRQTLGQGPEFLTYFQNEAQLEKSRLLSDRFSAERPKGSFSTLEIQRTEQGDSAMYLCASSLGLIGYTFGSGTRLTVV.